A single sample is the source of the 29 T cell receptor beta chains below, sequenced in a study of T cell responses to AZD1222 COVID-19 vaccine. Profiled with immunoSEQ multiplex PCR; TCRdb holds only in-frame clones, not every one. The repertoire consists of about 150,000 clones, with 80% to 95% occurring once and the leading ten covering 2.3%. The sequencing here drew on peripheral blood, taken on day 0 of AZD1222 vaccination. These receptors originate from an adult in good health.

V is TRBV7-3 and J is TRBJ1-1; 7 bases match TRBD1. Germline trimming cut 5 bases from V and 5 bases from J; bases unmatched to any gene: 8. Germline CDR1 reads SGHTA; CDR2 reads FQGTGA. This CDR3 spans 14 amino acids. CDR3 nucleotide sequence: TGTGCCAGCAGCCAACAGGGGATGGGTACTGAAGCTTTCTTT. Translating gives CASSQQGMGTEAFF.

The V gene is TRBV28, the J gene TRBJ1-2; 7 nucleotides agree with TRBD1. The V segment lost 5 bases and the J segment 2 bases; nucleotides outside the gene matches: 14. The CDR3 has 17 residues. Germline-derived CDR1 and CDR2 are MDHEN and SYDVKM. DNA of the CDR3: TGTGCCAGCAGTCCCCGACAGGGTGGAAGTCGGAACTATGGCTACACCTTC. Protein: CASSPRQGGSRNYGYTF.

The chain couples TRBV10-3 to TRBJ1-4; D is undetermined. The CDR3 totals 16 residues. Germline V lookup: CDR1 ENHRY, CDR2 SYGVKD. V lost 2 bases and J 3 bases, leaving 13 bases between the germline ends. The CDR3, as DNA: TGTGCCATCAGTGAGAGCCCCGGACGGGCTAATGAAAAACTGTTTTTT. The encoded protein is CAISESPGRANEKLFF.

The chain employs TRBV5-3 and TRBJ2-2; 9 bases are shared with TRBD1. Being an ORF, TRBV5-3 has a function that is uncertain. After removal of 4 bases from V and 1 base from J, the junction contained 11 bases not matched to a gene. CDR3 length: 18 residues. CDR3 region: CARSPAGQGAWNTGELFF. DNA of the CDR3: TGTGCCAGAAGCCCCGCGGGACAGGGTGCCTGGAACACCGGGGAGCTGTTTTTT.

This chain joins TRBV28 and TRBJ1-5; TRBD1 aligns across 11 bases. J lost 4 bases, V lost 1 base, and 3 bases had no gene match. The CDR3 sequence is 16 residues long. The germline V gene has CDR1 MDHEN and CDR2 SYDVKM. CDR3 nucleotides: TGTGCCAGCAGTTTATCGGGACAGGGGGTAAATCAGCCCCAGCATTTT. It is translated as CASSLSGQGVNQPQHF. Looking up the rest from reference TRBV28 and TRBJ1-5 gives the full variable domain: DVKVTQSSRYLVKRTGEKVFLECVQDMDHENMFWYRQDPGLGLRLIYFSYDVKMKEKGDIPEGYSVSREKKERFSLILESASTNQTSMYLCASSLSGQGVNQPQHFGDGTRLSIL.

The V gene is TRBV6-6, the J gene TRBJ2-5; D unclear. The CDR3 loop spans 12 amino acids. Germline-derived CDR1 and CDR2 are MNHNY and SVGAGI (reference sequence). V was cut by 6 bases and J by 1 base, with 6 bases left in between. The CDR3 DNA is TGTGCCAGCAGAATTTTCCAAGAGACCCAGTACTTC. Residues: CASRIFQETQYF.

This chain connects TRBV9 to TRBJ2-1, with D possibly called TRBD1 or TRBD2 (5 bases each). This CDR3 has 15 residues. Trimming pared 3 bases from V and 0 bases from J, leaving 10 bases between. CDR1 is SGDLS and CDR2 is YYNGEE in the germline V gene. The DNA for the CDR3 is TGTGCCAGCAGCGGGTGGGGGAGCTCCTACAATGAGCAGTTCTTC. Translation gives CASSGWGSSYNEQFF.

This chain connects TRBV30 to TRBJ2-3; D remains ambiguous. V dropped 0 bases and J dropped 4 bases, with 5 bases sitting between them. The CDR3 has 12 residues. Per the germline V gene, CDR1 is GTSNPN and CDR2 is SVGIG (reference sequence). The DNA of the CDR3 is TGTGCCTGGAGTGTATTCGCAGATACGCAGTATTTT. The encoded protein is CAWSVFADTQYF.

The chain has TRBV5-1 and TRBJ1-4; no firm D call. CDR1 and CDR2 (germline): SGHRS, YFSETQ. This CDR3 region has 16 residues. The germline V and J ends were trimmed by 0 bases and 0 bases, with 9 bases remaining between them. The CDR3 region is CASSLGGGATNEKLFF. DNA for the CDR3: TGCGCCAGCAGCTTGGGCGGAGGAGCAACTAATGAAAAACTGTTTTTT. The full variable domain, completed using reference TRBV5-1 and TRBJ1-4, is KAGVTQTPRYLIKTRGQQVTLSCSPISGHRSVSWYQQTPGQGLQFLFEYFSETQRNKGNFPGRFSGRQFSNSRSEMNVSTLELGDSALYLCASSLGGGATNEKLFFGSGTQLSVL.

The rearrangement joins TRBV7-8 to TRBJ1-4, with D possibly TRBD1 on 5 matching bases. The CDR3 has 15 residues. Trimming cost V 0 bases and J 11 bases, with 16 bases left between them. Germline CDR1 and CDR2: SGHVS and FQNEAQ. In nucleotides, the CDR3 is TGTGCCAGCAGCTTAGCTAGGGTCGGGGGACGGAAACTGTTTTTT. Protein product: CASSLARVGGRKLFF.

The rearrangement joins TRBV4-3 to TRBJ2-5; 7 bases fit TRBD2. This CDR3 spans 15 amino acids. With 2 bases clipped from V and 2 bases from J, the junction kept 5 bases outside the gene matches. The germline CDR1 and CDR2 sequences are LGHNA and YSLEER. The CDR3 nucleotides are TGCGCCAGCAGCCAAAATCCGGGACTACAAGAGACCCAGTACTTC. Its protein is CASSQNPGLQETQYF.

The V call is TRBV7-8, the J call TRBJ1-4, with D unresolved. CDR3 size: 15 residues. V lost 5 bases to trimming and J lost 0 bases, with 10 bases between them. The germline V gene has CDR1 SGHVS and CDR2 FQNEAQ. The CDR3 loop is CASSVNFATNEKLFF. DNA of the CDR3: TGTGCCAGCAGCGTGAATTTTGCAACTAATGAAAAACTGTTTTTT.

The chain employs TRBV10-1 and TRBJ2-1; D may be TRBD1 (6 bases). V gave up 4 bases and J gave up 2 bases, with 9 bases separating them. Germline-derived CDR1 and CDR2 are WNHNN and SYGVQD (reference sequence). There are 14 residues in the CDR3. The CDR3 nucleotides read TGCGCCAGCAGTGTTGGGACACCCTACAATGAGCAGTTCTTC. Its translation is CASSVGTPYNEQFF.

This clone has a single count. This sequence joins TRBV6-5 and TRBJ1-3; no clear D. This CDR3 comprises 13 residues. The ends were cut back, 5 bases at V and 2 bases at J, with 7 bases in the middle. Germline-derived CDR1 and CDR2 are MNHEY and SVGAGI. The CDR3 reads CASSRGAGNTIYF. In DNA, the CDR3 is TGTGCCAGCAGTCGGGGAGCTGGAAACACCATATATTTT.

This chain connects TRBV19 to TRBJ2-7; 9 bases are shared with TRBD1. The CDR3 extends over 14 amino acids. CDR1 and CDR2 from the germline V gene are LNHDA and SQIVND (reference sequence). V was pared by 4 bases and J by 4 bases, with 5 bases of the junction left unmatched. CDR3 sequence: CASSKGQGGYEQYF. The CDR3 DNA reads as TGTGCCAGTAGTAAGGGACAGGGAGGGTACGAGCAGTACTTC.

The gene calls are TRBV29-1 and TRBJ2-3, with TRBD2 as a possible D gene (6 bases). Per germline, CDR1 SQVTM and CDR2 ANQGSEA. CDR3 length: 13 residues. Trimming shortened V by 4 bases and J by 5 bases, and 13 bases separated the two germline ends. The CDR3 nucleotides read TGCAGCGTTGGTCAGGGAGGAGTAGATACGCAGTATTTT. It yields the protein CSVGQGGVDTQYF.

The rearrangement joins TRBV10-3 to TRBJ1-6; 11 nucleotides align to TRBD1. Germline CDR1 ENHRY, CDR2 SYGVKD. The CDR3 is 15 amino acids. The trim removed 0 bases at V and 8 bases at J, leaving 0 bases unmatched. CDR3: CAISESGQGDSPLHF. The CDR3 DNA is TGTGCCATCAGTGAGTCGGGACAGGGGGATTCACCCCTCCACTTT.

In this sample, this clone turned up once. J is TRBJ1-4 and V is TRBV28; maybe TRBD1 (5 bases). The CDR3 consists of 13 residues. The germline gives CDR1 MDHEN, CDR2 SYDVKM. Trimming took 11 bases from V and 0 from J, leaving 10 bases between them. CDR3 nucleotide sequence: TGTGCCTCGTGGGACTCAACTAATGAAAAACTGTTTTTT. It is translated as CASWDSTNEKLFF.

The chain combines TRBV25-1 with TRBJ2-1, with 8 bases matching TRBD2. The germline CDR1 and CDR2 sequences are MGHDK and SYGVNS. The CDR3 covers 18 residues. Trimming at V came to 0 bases and at J to 7 bases, leaving 14 bases not matched to a gene. The CDR3 is CASSEYLTSGRSVNEQFF. The CDR3, as DNA: TGTGCCAGCAGTGAATATCTTACTAGCGGTCGCTCGGTTAATGAGCAGTTCTTC.

V and J are TRBV2 and TRBJ1-6, with 7 bases lining up with TRBD1. The CDR3 extends over 15 amino acids. With 5 bases clipped from V and 2 bases from J, the junction kept 3 bases outside the gene matches. Germline CDR1 SNHLY, CDR2 FYNNEI. The CDR3 loop reads CASSLTGTYNSPLHF. CDR3 DNA sequence: TGTGCCAGCAGTTTGACAGGGACCTATAATTCACCCCTCCACTTT.

For the CDR3, the DNA is TGTGCCAGCAGATTTTCCGGGACCCAGGGGGAGACCCAGTACTTC. This codes for CASRFSGTQGETQYF. J is TRBJ2-5 and V is TRBV2, with D possibly TRBD1 on 6 matching bases. The germline V gene encodes CDR1 SNHLY and CDR2 FYNNEI. Trimming left V 6 bases short and J 5 bases short, with 19 bases between. This CDR3 is 15 amino acids long.

The gene calls are TRBV28 and TRBJ1-2, with 9 bases that match TRBD1. The CDR3 covers 14 residues. Germline CDR1 is MDHEN and CDR2 is SYDVKM. The V segment lost 6 bases and the J segment 6 bases; nucleotides outside the gene matches: 8. The CDR3 region has the DNA TGTGCCAGCAGCTACACAGGGGGCACGGATGGCTACACCTTC. It translates to CASSYTGGTDGYTF.

The genes are TRBV9 and TRBJ2-4; D uncertain. CDR1 is SGDLS, CDR2 YYNGEE, per germline. The V and J ends lost 0 bases and 3 bases respectively, with 10 bases between them. The CDR3 sequence is 15 residues long. CDR3 DNA sequence: TGTGCCAGCAGCGTAGTTCCAGGCGTCAAAAACATTCAGTACTTC. This translates into CASSVVPGVKNIQYF.

This chain connects TRBV19 to TRBJ2-7, with 7 bases lining up with TRBD1. The J segment lost 0 bases and the V segment lost 9 bases, leaving 5 bases of the junction unmatched. The CDR3 length is 13 residues. CDR1 is LNHDA, CDR2 SQIVND, per germline (reference sequence). The CDR3 is CASNTGASYEQYF. CDR3 sequence (DNA): TGTGCCAGCAACACAGGGGCCTCCTACGAGCAGTACTTC.

CDR3 sequence reads: CATTPAGGDTQYF. CDR3 DNA sequence: TGTGCCACCACGCCAGCGGGAGGGGATACGCAGTATTTT. This chain uses TRBV24-1 with TRBJ2-3; TRBD2 agrees at 10 bases. V trimming: 8 bases; J trimming: 6 bases; junction bases outside the gene matches: 4. CDR3 length: 13 amino acids. Germline V lookup: CDR1 KGHDR, CDR2 SFDVKD.

This sequence joins TRBV7-2 and TRBJ2-7, with TRBD1 matching over 9 bases. The CDR3 consists of 14 residues. The germline CDR1 and CDR2 sequences are SGHTA and FQGNSA. J was trimmed by 6 bases and V by 4 bases; bases with no gene match: 7. In nucleotides, the CDR3 is TGTGCCAGCAGCTCGAGACAGGGGGTCACCGAGCAGTACTTC. Protein sequence: CASSSRQGVTEQYF.

V usage is TRBV7-3 and J usage is TRBJ2-3; 7 bases agree with TRBD2. V gave up 1 base and J gave up 2 bases; unmatched junction bases: 6. The CDR3 is 16 residues long. Germline-derived CDR1 and CDR2 are SGHTA and FQGTGA. In DNA form, the CDR3 reads TGTGCCAGCAGCTTAATGGCGGGAGCCAACACAGATACGCAGTATTTT. Residues: CASSLMAGANTDTQYF.

This clone was detected only once. This sequence joins TRBV4-2 and TRBJ2-2, with unresolved D. The CDR3 runs to 17 residues. Trimming cost V 0 bases and J 0 bases, with 11 bases left between them. The germline V gene has CDR1 LGHNA and CDR2 YNFKEQ. The CDR3 protein is CASSQDRVGTNTGELFF. For the CDR3, the DNA is TGTGCCAGCAGCCAAGATCGGGTGGGAACGAACACCGGGGAGCTGTTTTTT.

The rearrangement uses TRBV3-1 (or the pseudogene TRBV3-2) and TRBJ1-6; D may be TRBD1 (5 bases). CDR1 is LGHDT, CDR2 YNNKEL, per germline (reference sequence). The CDR3 is 15 residues long. Trimming pared 4 bases from V and 8 bases from J, leaving 15 bases between. The CDR3 protein is CASSRDALMDSPLHF. DNA for the CDR3: TGTGCCAGCAGCCGGGACGCTCTGATGGATTCACCCCTCCACTTT.